The source of this T cell receptor (beta chain) is a study of regulatory T cells in long-lasting Graves disease. Both iRepertoire HTBI primers and Arm-PCR of CDR3 regions were used to build the TCR beta libraries. TCRdb re-called the multiplex PCR reads with MiXCR, one entry per CDR3 protein. Among about 560,000 distinct CDR3 sequences listed, 15% to 20% were seen once. The time point: newly diagnosed GD, antithyroid drugs for less than 3 months. TCR sequences were obtained from RNA taken from PBMCs. Germline loops: CDR1 MDHEN, CDR2 SYDVKM. The CDR3 runs to 15 residues. The germline V and J ends were trimmed by 3 bases and 8 bases, with 17 bases remaining between them. Findings and limits, study-wide: Persistent Graves' patients possessed reduced TCR diversity relative to recently diagnosed ones.

This clonotype has only a few counts. What it binds is unknown. These same data were also listed under a study on T cells in Graves' hyperthyroidism and ophthalmopathy. That report adds: Patients showing uncontrolled infection, other autoimmune disease, pregnancy or lactation were ineligible. Among clonotypes expanded in thyroid above 0.001, most were also found in blood.

This TCR was sampled from a man between 18 and 29 years old with Graves disease. The genes are TRBV28 and TRBJ2-1; perhaps TRBD2 as D (6 bases). Specimen: peripheral blood mononuclear cells (PBMCs), collected at new diagnosis, from a patient treated with antithyroid drugs. CDR3 DNA sequence: TGTGCCAGCAGTTTTGGGGGACTCCGACCCTATGAGCAGTTCTTC. It specifies CASSFGGLRPYEQFF. The full variable domain, its missing parts supplied by reference TRBV28 and TRBJ2-1, is DVKVTQSSRYLVKRTGEKVFLECVQDMDHENMFWYRQDPGLGLRLIYFSYDVKMKEKGDIPEGYSVSREKKERFSLILESASTNQTSMYLCASSFGGLRPYEQFFGPGTRLTVL.